This T cell receptor (beta chain) was sequenced during a study of blood T cell repertoires in COVID-19 (dated by TCRdb to 2019 to 2021). Concerning the study at large: Samples from collaborators originated in the United States, Italy and Spain and spanned both the acute and convalescent phases of COVID-19. The prospective study material was composed of cDNA or gDNA derived from T cells, B-cell-depleted T cells, or PBMCs. Deeply sampled blood TCRbeta repertoires from subjects exposed to, actively infected with, or recovered from COVID-19 were included in the dataset. The repertoires were released in a freely available public database meant as a resource for research on the immune response to SARS-CoV-2. Samples came from the ongoing ImmuneRACE study (first 160 participants) plus 1,254 subjects from 6 global collaborators. Nearly every sample came with metadata listing a de-identified subject ID, COVID-19 status, age in years and sex. Where available, HLA class I and class II types were taken from metadata supplied by the sample provider and were not determined by assay-based typing. The investigation overall reported the following: The quantity of clinical and demographic metadata differed by source and by participant and was supplied without curation.

TCRbeta CDR3 regions were amplified from genomic DNA by means of the immunoSEQ Assay, a bias-controlled multiplex PCR. The published analysis was carried out like this. The number of nucleated cells in each sample was estimated from the amplification of reference gene primers within the assay. To quantify the absolute abundance of each unique TCRbeta CDR3 rearrangement, sequence reads were collapsed and filtered. For each sample, productive Simpson clonality was calculated as the square root of Simpson's diversity index over productive rearrangements. Here the immuneACCESS table is served through TCRdb, limited to in-frame sequences with V and J called. Missing clones are a known gap in these copies; in checked studies unresolved V genes cover under half, and the rest lacks a known reason. The V and J calls and clone size are taken from that table; D and trimming were inferred from the DNA. The sample records roughly 380,000 clones, roughly 90% of which are singletons. Approximately 1% of the sample rests with the top ten.

In the prospective study, participants were about 18 to 100 years old, resided in fewer than 25 geographic areas of the United States, and were enrolled through a virtual design. To assign participants to cohorts, the prospective study relied on clinical history that participants themselves reported in a screening survey and a study questionnaire. A participant counted as exposed if, within 2 weeks of entering the study, that participant had been in contact with someone who had a PCR-confirmed or clinician-diagnosed COVID-19 case. In the prospective study, mobile phlebotomists collected whole blood, serum and a nasopharyngeal or oropharyngeal swab from each participant. Over a roughly 2-month period, participants in the prospective study had the option of providing additional blood draws and questionnaires. Prospective study blood samples were shipped either frozen or at room temperature before DNA extraction.

Trimming at the junction amounts to 8 bases on V and 0 bases on J, and the germline ends lie 11 bases apart. CDR1 and CDR2 (WSHSY, SAAADI) derive from the germline V gene. The CDR3 contains 14 residues, cysteine and phenylalanine counted. Solely the CDR3 DNA is kept, with 42 bases framed from the first base. Remarks on this clone: Its antigen is currently not known. No quality values exist for individual bases; no much larger clone is one base distant.

The chain employs TRBV10-2 and TRBJ2-1; the D region possibly corresponds to TRBD2 (5 bases align). The receptor's source is a woman aged 25 to 39 who had been exposed to COVID-19. The sample taken for sequencing was PBMCs or T cells enriched from blood (not recorded which). The CDR3 protein is CASRSGPSYNEQFF. The DNA is TGCGCCAGCCGGAGCGGCCCCTCCTACAATGAGCAGTTCTTC.